This T cell receptor (beta chain) was recovered during a study of cytomegalovirus exposure and HLA in healthy donors (dated by TCRdb to 2016 to 2017). With regard to the full study: An earlier analysis of some 600 of the donors reported over 250 Gb of sequence data and 95 million to 130 million unique TCR beta sequences obtained from around 190 million T cells. Typing coverage differed by locus: A, B, C, DRB1 and DQB1 were typed in roughly 620-640 donors, DQA1 in 500 to 550, DPA1 in around 580, and DPB1 in just under 490. In a later analysis, previously published TCR beta repertoires from 666 donors were re-analyzed and high-resolution HLA genotyping was added so that TCR occurrence patterns could be studied. An earlier analysis of some 500 of the donors used high-throughput TCR beta sequencing to judge whether each TCR beta V gene segment behaved as functional or pseudogenic. The study used immunosequencing to profile the T cell repertoires of more than 650 subjects and linked those repertoires to cytomegalovirus serostatus. Every repertoire in the discovery cohort had been generated on one and the same sequencing platform. Across around 400 genotyped donors of the cohort, an average of about 240,000 unique TCR beta nucleotide sequences per donor were sequenced, and 15% to 20% of those sequences were non-productive. A separate validation cohort of 90 to 150 different subjects was used in addition to the roughly 720-subject first cohort. About 310 gigabases of sequencing data and around 87 million unique TCR sequences were included in an early release covering under 650 HLA-typed donors. HLA typing covered class I and class II loci at four-digit resolution. Among the roughly 370 genotyped donors, approximately 81% belonged to the genetic ancestry cluster associated with self-reported Caucasian donors. Donor age, sex, ethnicity and CMV serostatus were compiled alongside the repertoire data. To predict cytomegalovirus infection status, the study combined high-throughput TCR immunosequencing, statistical association of individual TCRs with disease status, and machine learning. Rather than using new phenotypic data, the later analysis identified candidate immune exposures from TCR beta sequences and from how often those sequences occurred across donors. The study was designed to test whether signatures of past pathogen exposure could be identified by cataloging public T cell receptors. In a later genetic analysis, genome-wide SNP genotypes for 398 of the 666 donors were used, and that subset was treated as a discovery cohort. A handful of DR-DQ haplotypes were handled as single units for association and clustering because linkage in the cohort was strong.

Its CDR3 holds 15 amino acids, cysteine through phenylalanine. Only the CDR3 portion is preserved as DNA: 45 bases, with reading frame beginning at the first base. The germline V gene encodes CDR1 SGHTA and CDR2 FQGNSA. Germline trimming: 4 bases from V, 7 bases from J; junction bases outside gene matches: 10. The cohort comprised 550 to 700 healthy bone marrow donors. At the time of sampling, all cohort members were nominally healthy, though unrecorded immune exposures were likely present. The donor was CMV seronegative and was included in the group of a few hundred seronegative cohort members. A peripheral blood sample was collected from each donor, and TCR beta sequencing was performed on peripheral blood mononuclear cells. The Qiagen DNeasy Blood Extraction Kit was used to extract genomic DNA from the blood cell samples. The method was the immunoSEQ multiplex PCR assay. The multiplex PCR relied on a mix of 60 forward primers for TCR Vbeta segments and 13 reverse primers for TCR Jbeta segments. The CDR3 region of rearranged TCR beta genes was amplified from genomic DNA by a multiplex PCR assay. The amplified TCR beta libraries were sequenced on the Illumina HiSeq System as 87-base-pair reads. As for the authors' bioinformatics: A later analysis counted tens of millions of unique TCR beta chains across the 550 to 700 repertoires, and about 10 million of these chains were shared by at least two donors. Raw reads were error-corrected and collapsed into unique sequences by a nearest-neighbor algorithm in which closely related sequences were merged to remove PCR and sequencing errors. Alignment of CDR3 sequences to IMGT reference sequences was used to assign V, D and J gene segments. For a sequence to be retained, at least a six-nucleotide match to both a V gene segment and a J gene segment was required. A rearrangement was called productive if the CDR3 had no stop codons and remained in frame with V and J, and every other rearrangement was called non-productive. CDR3 was defined according to IMGT convention as the region running from the second conserved V-encoded cysteine to the conserved J-encoded phenylalanine. In an earlier analysis of roughly 580 of the donors, sequences lacking an unambiguous match to a single V gene segment were excluded. An earlier analysis of fewer than 750 of the donors classified V segments as functional when productive rearrangements were above 56.7% and as segregating when the standard deviation between donors was above 5%. To diagnose cytomegalovirus status from the catalog of TCR beta chain sequences, a statistical classification framework was built. V and J gene assignment, in a later analysis, came from comparing TCR nucleotide sequences with IMGT/GENE-DB human TR gene sequences. Using the TCRdist pipeline, a later analysis assigned CDR3 sequences along with most-parsimonious VDJ recombination scenarios. In a later analysis, each TCR beta chain was defined by its CDR3 amino acid sequence together with its V-gene family, and reads without a unique V-gene family were excluded. As a way to deal with suspected cross-contamination and a sequencing artifact, a later analysis dropped 640 or so nucleotide sequences that were highly shared and had low generation probability. In a later analysis, a clonal expansion index for each public chain was calculated from normalized within-repertoire ranks of inferred template counts. Generation probabilities in a later analysis came from a VDJ recombination model fitted to out-of-frame rearrangements, and those results were checked against IGoR. In a later analysis, TCR-TCR, TCR-HLA and TCR-CMV co-occurrence was scored with hypergeometric tests, and a repertoire-size bias correction was applied to TCR pairs. In a later analysis, false discovery rates were estimated by permuting HLA or CMV assignments 20 times. A later analysis grouped co-occurring TCRs with DBSCAN, adding TCRdist sequence similarity when clustering within HLA-allele-positive subsets. For co-occurrence clustering, repertoires with fewer than 30,000 or more than 120,000 public chains were excluded, along with a handful of repertoires with anomalous nucleotide sharing. Sourced from immuneACCESS, this table was stored by TCRdb with only in-frame sequences that have V and J called. A share of the clones is absent; for the studies checked, an unresolved V gene accounts for under half, and the remainder has no known explanation. V and J calls and clone size follow that table, whereas D and trimming were derived from the DNA. For this sample there are about 160,000 clones; around 81% appear just once. The leading ten clones occupy approximately 1.5% of the sample.

Here is what the overall study found, with its caveats: The only immune exposure information available for the cohort was CMV serostatus. The presence/absence analyses assumed that sequencing depth was roughly uniform across donors, and that assumption may not be true. Only TCR beta chains were sequenced in this cohort, and the absence of alpha or paired-chain data limited detectable features. The authors suggested that the approach could potentially be generalized to other disease states and immunological phenotypes. A cluster of highly shared sequence variants was judged likely to be a technical artifact of the sequencing pipeline. Because some donors lacked HLA typing at each locus, the association tests relied only on the typed subset. In a later analysis, TCR association rates were found to vary across HLA loci, with the most associated TCRs seen for DRB1 alleles and the fewest for HLA-C alleles. Specific HLA alleles were associated with 16,951 TCR beta sequences at a false discovery rate of 0.05 in a later analysis. Some IMGT-functional V segments, including TRBV6-2 and TRBV6-3, could not be told apart with the 87-base-pair reads, so those segments were excluded. The earlier analysis of 450 to 700 of the donors excluded 15 to 20 rarely observed V segments, including chromosome 9 orphons, because counts were too low. A few of the identified cytomegalovirus-associated TCR beta chains were confirmed in vitro to be specific for cytomegalovirus antigens. In a later genetic analysis, fewer N-insertions in productive TCRs were reported among donors in an Asian-associated ancestry cluster than the roughly 640-donor mean. Most CMV-associated TCR beta chains appeared to be HLA-restricted in a later analysis, and the HLA associations seemed to be driven largely by CMV exposure. A further reported finding was that TCR beta sequences accurately predicted the HLA-A and HLA-B alleles for most subjects in the first cohort. A total of 150 to 200 TCR beta chains were listed by the study as associated with cytomegalovirus. Across donors, most TCR sequences were observed very rarely, whereas some public TCRs were present in many individuals. A later analysis reported that several top co-occurrence clusters appeared linked to parvovirus B19, influenza, CMV and Epstein-Barr virus. The classifier was reported to diagnose cytomegalovirus status with high specificity and sensitivity in both the original and validation cohorts. In an earlier analysis of some 550 of the donors, most TCR beta V segments were observed in productive rearrangements about 90% or about 30% of the time, broadly matching IMGT annotations. When HLA alleles, especially DR and DQ, strongly co-occurred, attributing TCR associations to individual alleles was difficult. Linkage disequilibrium might explain the correlated functional status among segregating V segments, but an unknown experimental factor could not be ruled out. Compared with equally common non-associated chains, HLA-associated TCR beta chains in a later analysis were more clonally expanded and had lower generation probabilities. A later genetic analysis associated a missense DCLRE1C variant with V-gene and J-gene trimming of TCR beta chains, and an independent cohort replicated the association.

A remark on this clone: What this receptor recognizes is not known. No per-base quality is available; no much larger clone lies one base away.

Sequencing input: PBMCs. This clonotype was obtained from a man in his forties in good health and CMV-seronegative. The chain employs TRBV7-2 and TRBJ2-7; 10 central bases correspond to TRBD1. The CDR3 region: CASSSIDRGHREQYF. The sequence in DNA is TGTGCCAGCAGCTCCATCGACAGGGGGCATCGGGAGCAGTACTTC.